This TCR beta chain is drawn from a study of cytomegalovirus exposure and HLA in healthy donors. The PCR employed 60 Vbeta primers together with 13 Jbeta primers. Here immunoSEQ multiplex PCR was the method, and the copy in TCRdb shows in-frame clones only, minus some. Of about 65,000 clones detected, around 80% appear once; the ten largest clones hold around 4%. This CDR3 is 17 amino acids long. J lost 5 bases, V lost 6 bases, and 16 bases had no gene match. Germline V lookup: CDR1 SQVTM, CDR2 ANQGSEA. This TCR was recovered from a young woman in good health and CMV-seronegative. The chain combines TRBV29-1 with TRBJ2-1; 10 bases are a match to TRBD2. The sample consisted of PBMCs. The CDR3 protein is CSVKFIVPGLANNEQFF. CDR3 bases: TGCAGCGTGAAGTTTATTGTCCCGGGACTAGCGAACAATGAGCAGTTCTTC.